This T cell receptor beta chain was recovered during a study of OX40 agonist ivuxolimab in advanced cancers. Study in general: Patient treatment consisted of intravenous ivuxolimab administration every 2 weeks at 0.01 to 10 mg/kg. Study findings and constraints: More expanded clones were seen, on average, in CD8+ T cells than in CD4+. Partial responders treated at 0.1-3.0 mg/kg exhibited clonal expansion among the lowest measured. Dose levels from 0.1 to 3.0 mg/kg saw CD4+ and CD8+ blood T cells expand clonally by week 6.

TCRdb keeps only in-frame clones here, not all; method: immunoSEQ multiplex PCR. The sample includes about 94,000 clones, approximately 93% of them seen just once. In germline, CDR1 is KGHSH, CDR2 LQKENI. The CDR3 loop spans 14 amino acids. V lost 1 base and J lost 4, with 10 bases in between. A note on this clone: Its antigen is not known.

The receptor was isolated from an adult with an advanced solid tumor such as melanoma, head and neck, liver or kidney cancer. The input for sequencing was CD4+ or CD8+ T cells sorted from blood, taken in a trial of the OX40 agonist ivuxolimab. V is TRBV18 and J is TRBJ1-2; D may be TRBD1 (5 bases). The CDR3 DNA reads TGTGCCAGCTCACCACAGGGCGGGGCCTATGGCTACACCTTC. Protein: CASSPQGGAYGYTF.